The sample holds many counts of the clone carrying this TCR beta chain. The V and J ends lost 7 bases and 0 bases respectively, with 9 bases between them. This CDR3 comprises 13 residues. Germline CDR1 MNHNS, CDR2 SASEGT. Hyperthyroidism was newly diagnosed in patients aged 18 to 65 (duration under 2 months). Uncontrolled infection, other autoimmune disease, pregnancy or lactation led to exclusion. These data are taken from a study of T cells in Graves' hyperthyroidism and ophthalmopathy. The investigators amplified TCR beta CDR3 regions from RNA transcripts. In the first-round RT-PCR of the TCR CDR3, the HTBI primer set was used. TCRdb used MiXCR to reprocess the multiplex PCR reads, holding one entry per CDR3 protein. Here the sample spans a few hundred thousand distinct CDR3 sequences, approximately 20% being singletons.

The sample consisted of blood. This chain uses TRBV6-1 with TRBJ2-5, with unresolved D. This receptor was taken from a man aged 40-49 years with Graves' hyperthyroidism. Written as DNA, the CDR3 is TGTGCCAGCAAAGAGGAGTACCAAGAGACCCAGTACTTC. Protein sequence: CASKEEYQETQYF.